The 14 T cell receptor beta chains below come from one sample, sequenced in a study of T cells after yellow fever vaccination (dated by TCRdb to about 2019). According to the study, the label for this sample's treatment or condition signals: live attenuated yellow fever vaccine strain. Receptor libraries were prepared by 5' RACE. The run used an Illumina HiSeq 2500. The public reads were run again by TCRdb, first through fastp at Q25 and then through MiXCR, and only productive beta chains were kept. CDR3 protein sequences are deduplicated, and each keeps its most common genes and DNA. The sample table holds about 360,000 distinct CDR3 sequences, of which roughly 6.1% were seen once. The top ten hold about 15% of the sample. The material sequenced was PBMCs, taken 5 days after the yellow fever booster vaccination. The source of these receptors is a man under 40 who received the YFV17D yellow fever vaccine.

Many counts were recorded for this clonotype. The rearrangement uses TRBV20-1 and TRBJ2-1; possibly TRBD2 for D (6 bases). The V gene's germline CDR1 is DFQATT and CDR2 SNEGSKA (reference sequence). This CDR3 is 15 amino acids long. V shed 6 bases and J shed 7 bases, with 22 bases lying between them. CDR3 sequence: CSAVDGGRGLNEQFF. The CDR3 DNA reads TGCAGTGCAGTCGACGGGGGTCGCGGGCTGAATGAGCAGTTCTTC.

V is TRBV18 and J is TRBJ2-5, with D hard to call. CDR1 is KGHSH, CDR2 LQKENI, per germline. V lost 5 bases to trimming and J lost 7 bases, with 17 bases between them. The CDR3 covers 14 residues. The CDR3: CASSSDSSQATQYF. CDR3 DNA: TGTGCCAGCTCATCTGACTCGTCCCAGGCGACCCAGTACTTC.

This clonotype was detected many times. The CDR3 nucleotides are TGTGCCAGCAGTTACCCTAGCGGGACCTACGAGCAGTACTTC. The encoded protein is CASSYPSGTYEQYF. V is TRBV6-2 or TRBV6-3 and J is TRBJ2-7; the match to TRBD2 covers 9 bases. This CDR3 spans 14 amino acids. The V and J ends lost 2 bases and 2 bases, in that order; junction bases with no gene match: 1. Per germline, CDR1 MNHEY and CDR2 SVGEGT.

This clonotype has only a few counts. The genes are TRBV7-2 and TRBJ2-2; 11 bases are shared with TRBD2. The CDR3 length is 16 residues. Trimming at V came to 4 bases and at J to 6 bases, leaving 7 bases not matched to a gene. In germline, CDR1 is SGHTA, CDR2 FQGNSA. CDR3 in DNA: TGTGCCAGCAGCTCTTTAGCGGGAGGGCCCGCCGGGGAGCTGTTTTTT. Protein: CASSSLAGGPAGELFF. The variable domain in full, completed from reference TRBV7-2 and TRBJ2-2, reads GAGVSQSPSNKVTEKGKDVELRCDPISGHTALYWYRQSLGQGLEFLIYFQGNSAPDKSGLPSDRFSAERTGGSVSTLTIQRTQQEDSAVYLCASSSLAGGPAGELFFGEGSRLTVL.

The chain links TRBV20-1 to TRBJ2-1; 7 nucleotides line up with TRBD2. Germline V gene lookup returns CDR1 DFQATT and CDR2 SNEGSKA (reference sequence). The CDR3 is 14 amino acids. After removal of 3 bases from V and 0 bases from J, the junction contained 2 bases not matched to a gene. For the CDR3, the DNA is TGCAGTGCTAGCTCTAGCGGCTCCTACAATGAGCAGTTCTTC. As protein: CSASSSGSYNEQFF.

This clonotype was recorded at least ten times. The chain joins TRBV5-6 to TRBJ2-3, with 14 bases that match TRBD2. Germline V lookup: CDR1 SGHDT, CDR2 YYEEEE. The CDR3 is made up of 16 amino acids. The V segment lost 4 bases and the J segment 2 bases; nucleotides outside the gene matches: 3. DNA of the CDR3: TGTGCCAGCAGCCGGGGACTAGCGGGGGCCACAGATACGCAGTATTTT. Its protein product is CASSRGLAGATDTQYF.

The chain couples TRBV6-5 to TRBJ1-5, with a tentative D call TRBD1 (5 bases). Germline values: CDR1 MNHEY, CDR2 SVGAGI. Trimming removed 0 bases at V and 2 bases at J, with 8 bases between. The CDR3 is made up of 15 amino acids. CDR3 sequence: CASSYSWGGNQPQHF. DNA of the CDR3: TGTGCCAGCAGTTACTCGTGGGGGGGCAATCAGCCCCAGCATTTT.

This clonotype was seen ten or more times. The chain recombines TRBV3-1 with TRBJ2-7, with D maybe TRBD1 (6 bases). With 5 bases removed from V and 1 base from J, the gap between germline ends came to 12 bases. This CDR3 spans 14 amino acids. Looked up from germline, CDR1 is LGHDT and CDR2 is YNNKEL (reference sequence). The CDR3 region has the DNA TGTGCCAGCAGCACCCGACAGGAGTCCTACGAGCAGTACTTC. This gives the protein CASSTRQESYEQYF.

This clonotype has more than one count but fewer than ten. The V call is TRBV29-1, the J call TRBJ2-5; possibly TRBD1 or TRBD2 for D (7 bases each). The CDR3 consists of 14 residues. With 6 bases removed from V and 5 bases from J, the gap between germline ends came to 19 bases. Germline V gives CDR1 SQVTM, CDR2 ANQGSEA. CDR3 in amino acids: CSVAGQTGEETQYF. In nucleotides, the CDR3 is TGCAGCGTAGCGGGACAGACCGGGGAGGAGACCCAGTACTTC.

This clonotype has at least ten counts. V usage is TRBV5-1 and J usage is TRBJ2-2; perhaps TRBD1 as D (5 bases). Deletions cut 6 bases from V and 5 bases from J, with 20 bases between. The CDR3 covers 16 residues. In germline, CDR1 is SGHRS, CDR2 YFSETQ. CDR3 residues: CASTLDGQGKTGELFF. The CDR3 DNA sequence: TGCGCCAGCACCCTTGACGGGCAGGGCAAAACCGGGGAGCTGTTTTTT.

V and J are TRBV15 and TRBJ1-2; the match to TRBD1 covers 8 bases. The CDR3 is 12 residues long. J was trimmed by 3 bases and V by 11 bases; bases with no gene match: 5. Per the germline V gene, CDR1 is LNHNV and CDR2 is YYDKDF (reference sequence). The CDR3 sequence is CAVKQGDYGYTF. The DNA for the CDR3 is TGTGCCGTTAAACAGGGGGACTATGGCTACACCTTC. The full variable domain, in which reference TRBV15 and TRBJ1-2 provide the parts outside the CDR3, is DAMVIQNPRYQVTQFGKPVTLSCSQTLNHNVMYWYQQKSSQAPKLLFHYYDKDFNNEADTPDNFQSRRPNTSFCFLDIRSPGLGDTAMYLCAVKQGDYGYTFGSGTRLTVV.

The gene calls are TRBV7-2 and TRBJ2-7, with a possible D match to TRBD2 (5 bases). The CDR3 spans 14 residues. CDR1 is SGHTA, CDR2 FQGNSA, per germline. With 5 bases removed from V and 0 bases from J, the gap between germline ends came to 11 bases. In DNA form, the CDR3 reads TGTGCCAGCAGCCCTGCCAGCGGCTCCTACGAGCAGTACTTC. It translates to CASSPASGSYEQYF.

V gene TRBV20-1 combines with J gene TRBJ2-7, with D perhaps TRBD2 (5 bases). This CDR3 spans 12 amino acids. Germline V gene data show CDR1 as DFQATT and CDR2 as SNEGSKA (reference sequence). Trimming shortened V by 2 bases and J by 4 bases, and 9 bases separated the two germline ends. The CDR3 region is CSARKGVYEQYF. CDR3 sequence (DNA): TGCAGTGCTAGAAAGGGAGTTTACGAGCAGTACTTC.

This chain uses TRBV28 with TRBJ1-1; D is unresolved. V dropped 8 bases and J dropped 0 bases, with 10 bases sitting between them. Germline CDR1 and CDR2: MDHEN and SYDVKM. This CDR3 contains 13 residues. The CDR3 DNA reads TGTGCCAGCTTACCCCAGATGAACACTGAAGCTTTCTTT. Protein: CASLPQMNTEAFF.